This T cell receptor beta chain was recorded in a study of T cells in Graves' hyperthyroidism and ophthalmopathy. Amplification targeted TCR beta CDR3 regions from RNA transcripts. Carried out on the TCR CDR3, a first-round RT-PCR used the HTBI primer set. TCRdb recomputed calls from the multiplex PCR reads with MiXCR, one row per CDR3 protein. The data contain some 300,000 distinct CDR3 sequences, roughly an eighth of them seen just once; the ten biggest clones take up roughly 7.9%. This clonotype was observed many times. Diagnostic assessment was based on clinical symptoms, serum thyroxine and TRAb, thyroid ultrasound and orbital computed tomography. The TCR comes from a woman in her thirties or forties with Graves' hyperthyroidism. The sample taken for sequencing was blood.

CDR3 DNA sequence: TGTGCCAGCAGTGTGTGGATGAACACTGAAGCTTTCTTT. As protein: CASSVWMNTEAFF. The chain combines TRBV2 with TRBJ1-1; D unresolved. Trimming cost V 4 bases and J 0 bases, with 6 bases left between them. The germline CDR1 and CDR2 sequences are SNHLY and FYNNEI. This CDR3 is 13 amino acids long.